This T cell receptor beta chain was sequenced during a study of cytomegalovirus exposure and HLA in healthy donors. The PCR made use of 60 Vbeta and 13 Jbeta primers. Data came from immunoSEQ multiplex PCR; TCRdb stores just in-frame clones and leaves some out. The table gives 65,000 to 85,000 clones; the top ten clones make up 2% to 3% of it. Losses at the gene ends were 3 bases for V and 4 bases for J; bases not matched to a gene: 6. The CDR3 contains 14 residues. CDR1 and CDR2 from the germline V gene are SGHRS and YFSETQ. This TCR was recovered from a female donor in good health and CMV-seropositive. The sequencing input was PBMCs. The J gene is TRBJ1-2, the V gene TRBV5-1; 7 bases align to TRBD1. This chain's CDR3 is CASSSRWDSYGYTF. The DNA of the CDR3 is TGCGCCAGCAGCTCACGTTGGGACAGCTATGGCTACACCTTC.